Each of the 7 T cell receptor beta chains below was sequenced from the same sample in a study of Ad26.COV2.S vaccination and SARS-CoV-2 variants. Sample treatment: around 19 received Ad26.COV2.S at low or high dose, single or two shots; 5 received placebo; per-sample allocation not given. Following the first vaccine or placebo injection, samples were taken on day 63. The repertoire was sequenced with immunoSEQ multiplex PCR; TCRdb's copy has only in-frame clones and lacks some. The sample includes about 220,000 clones, over 75% of them seen just once. The sample was peripheral blood, taken in a trial of Ad26.COV2.S vaccine versus placebo. The receptor source for this set is a person aged 18-65 years who received the Ad26.COV2.S COVID-19 vaccine or a placebo.

This chain joins TRBV7-9 and TRBJ2-7; 10 bases map to TRBD1. CDR1 is SEHNR, CDR2 FQNEAQ, per germline (reference sequence). The CDR3 is 15 amino acids. The V segment lost 8 bases and the J segment 3 bases; nucleotides outside the gene matches: 10. For the CDR3, the DNA is TGTGCCAGCCAAGCCCGGGACAGGGGTTACTACGAGCAGTACTTC. Protein: CASQARDRGYYEQYF.

This clone was observed once. V usage is TRBV5-5 and J usage is TRBJ2-2; D is possibly TRBD2 (6 bases). CDR1 SGHKS and CDR2 YYEKEE come from the germline V gene (reference sequence). The CDR3 runs to 14 residues. Deletions cut 3 bases from V and 2 bases from J, with 8 bases between. The CDR3 DNA is TGTGCCAGCAGCTCGGGACTCAACACCGGGGAGCTGTTTTTT. Protein: CASSSGLNTGELFF.

This rearrangement joins TRBV28 to TRBJ2-4, with 8 positions matching TRBD1. The CDR3 has 13 residues. The V segment lost 6 bases and the J segment 8 bases; nucleotides outside the gene matches: 6. Per the germline V gene, CDR1 is MDHEN and CDR2 is SYDVKM. The CDR3 reads CASRSQGEDIQYF. CDR3 sequence (DNA): TGTGCCAGCAGGTCACAGGGGGAAGACATTCAGTACTTC. The full variable domain, its missing parts supplied by reference TRBV28 and TRBJ2-4, is DVKVTQSSRYLVKRTGEKVFLECVQDMDHENMFWYRQDPGLGLRLIYFSYDVKMKEKGDIPEGYSVSREKKERFSLILESASTNQTSMYLCASRSQGEDIQYFGAGTRLSVL.

The chain recombines TRBV6-4 with TRBJ1-5; possible D gene TRBD1, 5 bases. Between the trimmed V and J ends, which lost 9 bases and 1 base, there was a span of 10 bases. The CDR3 runs 13 residues. Per germline, CDR1 MRHNA and CDR2 SNTAGT. CDR3 loop: CARARGSNQPQHF. CDR3 sequence (DNA): TGTGCCAGAGCCCGGGGCAGCAATCAGCCCCAGCATTTT.

V is TRBV5-6 and J is TRBJ1-3; D is unresolved. The germline V gene encodes CDR1 SGHDT and CDR2 YYEEEE. CDR3 length: 15 amino acids. Trimming took off 1 base at V and 0 bases at J, with 8 bases between the two ends. This chain's CDR3 is CASSLSQYSGNTIYF. In DNA form, the CDR3 reads TGTGCCAGCAGCTTGTCTCAGTACTCTGGAAACACCATATATTTT.

The chain is built from TRBV7-2 and TRBJ2-1; 9 bases fit TRBD1. The V gene's germline CDR1 is SGHTA and CDR2 FQGNSA. The CDR3 is 14 amino acids. The junction had 3 bases not matched to a gene; V was cut back by 2 bases and J by 7 bases. As DNA, the CDR3 is TGTGCCAGCAGCTTATGGACAGGGGCTAATGAGCAGTTCTTC. Its translation: CASSLWTGANEQFF.

V and J are TRBV30 and TRBJ1-2, with a weak D call TRBD1 (6 bases). V was trimmed by 2 bases and J by 0 bases, leaving 13 bases between them. This CDR3 contains 15 residues. Germline values: CDR1 GTSNPN, CDR2 SVGIG (reference sequence). CDR3 residues: CAWSHPGTPNYGYTF. The CDR3 nucleotides are TGTGCCTGGAGTCATCCCGGGACACCTAACTATGGCTACACCTTC.